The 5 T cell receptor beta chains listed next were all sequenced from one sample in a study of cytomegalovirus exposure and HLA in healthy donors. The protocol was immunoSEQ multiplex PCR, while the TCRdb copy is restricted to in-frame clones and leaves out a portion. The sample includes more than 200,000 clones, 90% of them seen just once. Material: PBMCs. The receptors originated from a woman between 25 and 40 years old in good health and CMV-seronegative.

CDR3 bases: TGTGCCAGCAGTTTAGGGGCCGTGGGCACAGATACGCAGTATTTT. Protein: CASSLGAVGTDTQYF. The rearrangement uses TRBV28 and TRBJ2-3; a possible D gene is TRBD1 (5 bases). CDR1 and CDR2 (germline): MDHEN, SYDVKM. The V and J ends lost 2 bases and 1 base respectively, with 10 bases between them. CDR3 length: 15 amino acids.

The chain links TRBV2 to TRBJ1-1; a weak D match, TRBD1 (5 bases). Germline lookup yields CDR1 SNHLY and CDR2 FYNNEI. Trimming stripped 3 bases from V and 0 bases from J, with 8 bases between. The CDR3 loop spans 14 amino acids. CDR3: CASSETVMNTEAFF. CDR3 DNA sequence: TGTGCCAGCAGTGAGACAGTCATGAACACTGAAGCTTTCTTT.

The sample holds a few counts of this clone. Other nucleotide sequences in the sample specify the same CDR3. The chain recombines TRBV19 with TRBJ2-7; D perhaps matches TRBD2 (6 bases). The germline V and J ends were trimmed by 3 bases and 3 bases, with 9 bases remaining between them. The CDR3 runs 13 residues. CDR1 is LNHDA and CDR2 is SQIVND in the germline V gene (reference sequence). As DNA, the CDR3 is TGTGCCAGTAGTATTGGAGGGCTCTACGAGCAGTACTTC. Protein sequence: CASSIGGLYEQYF.

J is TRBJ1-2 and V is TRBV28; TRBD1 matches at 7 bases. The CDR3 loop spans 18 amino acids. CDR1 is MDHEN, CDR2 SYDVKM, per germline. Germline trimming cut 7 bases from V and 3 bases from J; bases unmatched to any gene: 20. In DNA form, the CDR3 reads TGTGCCAGCACTCCGGTGGGGACAGTTGAGGTTGACTACTATGGCTACACCTTC. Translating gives CASTPVGTVEVDYYGYTF.

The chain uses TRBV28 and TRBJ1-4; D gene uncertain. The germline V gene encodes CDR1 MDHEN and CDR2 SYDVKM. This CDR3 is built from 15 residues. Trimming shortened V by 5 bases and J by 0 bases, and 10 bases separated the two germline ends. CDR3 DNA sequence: TGTGCCAGCAGTCCCTCCCGAGCAACTAATGAAAAACTGTTTTTT. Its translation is CASSPSRATNEKLFF.